This is a list of T cell receptor beta chains from one sample in a study of shared clonotypes between healthy human individuals. Produced via immunoSEQ multiplex PCR; TCRdb's table is partial and in-frame only. The table lists roughly 1,000,000 clones, about four fifths of them singletons. The sequenced sample was memory CD4+ T cells from PBMCs. The origin of the receptors is a man younger than 30 in good health. Some clones in this sample may be carry-over from other donors' samples. The CDR3 runs from the conserved cysteine through the conserved F or W. The order of the fields is D gene, V gene, J gene, CDR3 length, clone size, CDR3 protein, CDR3 DNA. A D gene is named only where the DNA matches it firmly. Clone size appears in some rows only: once, few, many, or a class for an expanded clone.

>NA|TRBV10-2|TRBJ2-7|11|NA
CASTSSYEQYF
TGCGCCAGCACAAGCTCCTACGAGCAGTACTTC
>NA|TRBV28|TRBJ1-2|12|once
CASRLGQNGYTF
TGTGCCAGCAGACTCGGACAGAACGGCTACACCTTC
>TRBD1|TRBV4-2|TRBJ1-2|14|NA
CASSQVGQDYGYTF
TGTGCCAGCAGCCAAGTGGGACAGGACTATGGCTACACCTTC
>NA|TRBV10-3|TRBJ1-5|14|NA
CAISENGGNQPQHF
TGTGCCATCAGTGAGAATGGGGGAAATCAGCCCCAGCATTTT
>TRBD2|TRBV2|TRBJ2-7|14|NA
CASKVTSGTYEQYF
TGTGCCAGCAAAGTAACTAGCGGGACCTACGAGCAGTACTTC
>TRBD2|TRBV30|TRBJ2-1|15|once
CAWSRLAGRIGEQFF
TGTGCCTGGAGTAGACTAGCGGGGCGAATTGGTGAGCAGTTCTTC
>NA|TRBV7-2|TRBJ1-5|13|once
CASSLGRGQPQHF
TGTGCCAGCAGCTTGGGTCGGGGTCAGCCCCAGCATTTT
>NA|TRBV7-9|TRBJ2-7|10|NA
CASGHYEQYF
TGTGCCAGTGGGCATTACGAGCAGTACTTC
>TRBD1|TRBV30|TRBJ2-3|14|NA
CAWGRDRFTDTQYF
TGTGCCTGGGGCCGGGACAGGTTCACAGATACGCAGTATTTT
>NA|TRBV27|TRBJ2-2|18|NA
CASSLRVMGGVNTGELFF
TGTGCCAGCAGTTTACGAGTTATGGGCGGGGTGAACACCGGGGAGCTGTTTTTT
>NA|TRBV7-9|TRBJ1-2|14|few
CASSLIRVNYGYTF
TGTGCCAGCAGCTTAATCAGGGTCAACTATGGCTACACCTTC
>NA|TRBV5-1|TRBJ2-5|13|NA
CASSSGLGETQYF
TGCGCCAGCAGCTCCGGGCTGGGGGAGACCCAGTACTTC
>NA|TRBV6-5|TRBJ1-1|12|once
CASITWQGSAFF
TGTGCCAGCATTACCTGGCAGGGCTCAGCTTTCTTT
>NA|TRBV28|TRBJ1-1|13|few
CASSSQAGGEAFF
TGTGCCAGCAGTTCCCAGGCTGGCGGTGAAGCTTTCTTT
>NA|TRBV19|TRBJ1-2|15|once
CASSMYSLGLYGYTF
TGTGCCAGTAGTATGTACTCACTGGGTTTATATGGCTACACCTTC
>TRBD1|TRBV19|TRBJ2-1|15|NA
CASRRRQGSYNEQFF
TGTGCCAGTAGAAGAAGACAGGGTTCTTACAATGAGCAGTTCTTC
>NA|TRBV6-1|TRBJ1-4|13|NA
CASGAGEAEKLFF
TGTGCCAGCGGAGCAGGGGAAGCGGAAAAACTGTTTTTT
>TRBD2|TRBV7-9|TRBJ2-2|15|NA
CASSSRLAGAGELFF
TGTGCCAGCAGCTCACGACTAGCGGGAGCCGGGGAGCTGTTTTTT
>NA|TRBV9|TRBJ2-1|15|few
CASSVIPSSYNEQFF
TGTGCCAGCAGCGTCATACCTTCTTCCTACAATGAGCAGTTCTTC
>TRBD1|TRBV5-1|TRBJ2-2|15|NA
CASQTGGAGTGELFF
TGCGCCAGCCAGACAGGGGGCGCGGGCACCGGGGAGCTGTTTTTT
>NA|TRBV11-2|TRBJ1-2|15|NA
CASSLVVLKGYGYTF
TGTGCCAGCAGCTTAGTGGTCCTAAAGGGCTATGGCTACACCTTC
>NA|TRBV7-9|TRBJ1-1|13|NA
CASSSQGNTEAFF
TGTGCCAGCAGCTCCCAGGGGAACACTGAAGCTTTCTTT
>TRBD1|TRBV4-1|TRBJ2-2|16|NA
CASSPTDRGNTGELFF
TGCGCCAGCAGCCCCACCGACAGGGGAAACACCGGGGAGCTGTTTTTT
>NA|TRBV10-3|TRBJ1-2|13|NA
CAIMPGTNYGYTF
TGTGCCATCATGCCGGGTACTAACTATGGCTACACCTTC
>TRBD1|TRBV11-1|TRBJ2-6|17|NA
CASSLLTGLAGANVLTF
TGTGCCAGCAGCTTATTGACAGGGCTTGCTGGGGCCAACGTCCTGACTTTC
>TRBD1|TRBV5-1|TRBJ1-4|14|NA
CASSRDRPDEKLFF
TGCGCCAGCAGCAGGGACAGGCCGGATGAAAAACTGTTTTTT
>NA|TRBV25-1|TRBJ2-7|15|NA
CASSEPSASFYEQYF
TGTGCCAGCAGTGAACCCAGCGCGTCGTTCTACGAGCAGTACTTC
>TRBD1|TRBV27|TRBJ1-5|15|NA
CASSPGTVSNQPQHF
TGTGCCAGCAGTCCTGGGACAGTTAGCAATCAGCCCCAGCATTTT
>NA|TRBV7-2|TRBJ2-7|16|NA
CASSSNTGRSSYEQYF
TGTGCCAGCAGCTCCAATACAGGGAGATCTTCCTACGAGCAGTACTTC
>NA|TRBV7-9|TRBJ1-2|13|NA
CASSMGLNYGYTF
TGTGCCAGCAGCATGGGACTGAACTATGGCTACACCTTC
>TRBD1|TRBV27|TRBJ1-2|14|NA
CASSPDRGGYGYTF
TGTGCCAGCAGTCCAGACAGGGGTGGGTATGGCTACACCTTC
>NA|TRBV9|TRBJ2-2|16|NA
CASSVRGSANTGELFF
TGTGCCAGCAGCGTAAGGGGAAGCGCAAACACCGGGGAGCTGTTTTTT
>NA|TRBV2|TRBJ1-3|13|NA
CATHRDSGNTIYF
TGTGCCACTCATAGGGATTCTGGAAACACCATATATTTT
>NA|TRBV4-1|TRBJ2-7|14|NA
CASSQGPGRLEQYF
TGCGCCAGCAGCCAGGGTCCGGGCCGTCTGGAGCAGTACTTC
>TRBD1|TRBV19|TRBJ2-2|14|NA
CASSSRGRSGELFF
TGTGCCAGTAGTTCTAGGGGGCGAAGCGGGGAGCTGTTTTTT
>TRBD2|TRBV30|TRBJ2-1|15|once
CAWSVRTSGGNEQFF
TGTGCCTGGAGTGTTAGGACTAGCGGGGGCAATGAGCAGTTCTTC
>TRBD2|TRBV7-3|TRBJ2-1|15|NA
CASSLKLAGYNEQFF
TGTGCCAGCAGCTTAAAACTAGCGGGCTACAATGAGCAGTTCTTC
>TRBD1|TRBV6-5|TRBJ2-7|15|NA
CASSFDRAPSYEQYF
TGTGCCAGCAGTTTTGACAGGGCCCCTTCCTACGAGCAGTACTTC
>NA|TRBV29-1|TRBJ2-3|15|NA
CSVGTELAARDTQYF
TGCAGCGTTGGTACGGAGCTAGCCGCCAGAGATACGCAGTATTTT
>NA|TRBV6-1|TRBJ2-7|12|NA
CASSEGDLDPLF
TGTGCCAGCAGTGAAGGGGACCTCGACCCCCTCTTC
>TRBD1|TRBV29-1|TRBJ2-5|13|NA
CSVGQGGGETQYF
TGCAGCGTTGGACAGGGCGGAGGAGAGACCCAGTACTTC
>NA|TRBV11-2|TRBJ2-7|14|NA
CASSLFRTTYEQYF
TGTGCCAGCAGCTTATTTCGGACCACCTACGAGCAGTACTTC
>NA|TRBV4-2|TRBJ2-7|12|NA
CASSPPAYEQYF
TGTGCCAGCAGCCCCCCCGCCTACGAGCAGTACTTC
>TRBD1|TRBV28|TRBJ2-7|16|NA
CASSSSGQAESYEQYF
TGTGCCAGCAGTTCCTCCGGACAGGCCGAATCCTACGAGCAGTACTTC
>NA|TRBV18|TRBJ2-5|15|NA
CASSPPRGREETQYF
TGTGCCAGCTCACCACCAAGAGGTCGTGAGGAGACCCAGTACTTC
>NA|TRBV5-8|TRBJ1-4|14|NA
CASSSRGLREKLFF
TGTGCCAGCAGCTCCCGGGGCTTAAGGGAAAAACTGTTTTTT
>NA|TRBV2|TRBJ2-1|14|NA
CASSKRVSYNEQFF
TGTGCCAGCAGTAAGCGAGTCTCCTACAATGAGCAGTTCTTC
>NA|TRBV7-3|TRBJ2-2|16|NA
CASSPSGHYNTGELFF
TGTGCCAGCAGCCCTTCAGGACATTACAACACCGGGGAGCTGTTTTTT
>TRBD1|TRBV9|TRBJ2-7|15|few
CASSVGDREVYEQYF
TGTGCCAGCAGCGTAGGGGACAGAGAAGTTTACGAGCAGTACTTC
>TRBD2|TRBV28|TRBJ2-7|14|NA
CASSKAGGQVEQYF
TGTGCCAGCAGTAAAGCGGGAGGGCAAGTCGAGCAGTACTTC
>NA|TRBV5-1|TRBJ1-6|15|NA
CASSPLERNNSPLHF
TGCGCCAGCAGCCCCCTAGAACGGAATAATTCACCCCTCCACTTT
>NA|TRBV4-1|TRBJ1-5|13|once
CASSQEVGQPQHF
TGCGCCAGCAGCCAAGAGGTGGGTCAGCCCCAGCATTTT
>NA|TRBV9|TRBJ2-3|15|NA
CASSVGQVNTDTQYF
TGTGCCAGCAGCGTAGGACAGGTGAACACAGATACGCAGTATTTT
>NA|TRBV2|TRBJ1-5|12|once
CASSVSDQPQHF
TGTGCCAGCAGTGTGTCGGATCAGCCCCAGCATTTT
>TRBD2|TRBV11-2|TRBJ2-1|17|NA
CASSPKLAGEAYNEQFF
TGTGCCAGCAGCCCGAAGTTAGCGGGAGAGGCCTACAATGAGCAGTTCTTC
>NA|TRBV7-6|TRBJ2-7|16|NA
CASSHTGRGSPYEQYF
TGTGCCAGCAGCCACACGGGCAGGGGTTCGCCCTACGAGCAGTACTTC
>NA|TRBV5-8|TRBJ1-2|13|NA
CASSFRISGGYTF
TGTGCCAGCAGCTTCCGCATCAGCGGCGGCTACACCTTC
>NA|TRBV28|TRBJ2-7|14|NA
CASRGADYTYEQYF
TGTGCCAGCCGGGGGGCAGACTATACCTACGAGCAGTACTTC